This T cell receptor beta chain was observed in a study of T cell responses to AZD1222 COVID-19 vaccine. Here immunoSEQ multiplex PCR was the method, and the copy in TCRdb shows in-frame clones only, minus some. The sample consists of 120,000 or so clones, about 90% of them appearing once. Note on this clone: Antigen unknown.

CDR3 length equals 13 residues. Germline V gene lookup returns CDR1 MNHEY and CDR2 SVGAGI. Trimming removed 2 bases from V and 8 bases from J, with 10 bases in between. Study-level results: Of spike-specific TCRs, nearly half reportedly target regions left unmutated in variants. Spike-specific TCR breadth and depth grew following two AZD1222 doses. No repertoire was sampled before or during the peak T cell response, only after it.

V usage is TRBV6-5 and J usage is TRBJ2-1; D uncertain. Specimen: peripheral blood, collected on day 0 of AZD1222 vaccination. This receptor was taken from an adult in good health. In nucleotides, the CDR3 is TGTGCCAGCAGTTACCGGTCTTCGGATGAGCAGTTCTTC. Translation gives CASSYRSSDEQFF.